This T cell receptor beta chain was observed in a study of identical twins. Only a few counts were recorded for this clonotype. Each CDR3 protein gets one entry after TCRdb re-called the 5' RACE reads with MiXCR. The sample consists of roughly 630,000 distinct CDR3 sequences, 7.1% of them appearing once. The V end was cut by 3 bases, the J end by 1 base, with 20 bases between. Germline values: CDR1 SGHNT, CDR2 YYREEE (reference sequence). The CDR3 runs to 18 residues. The sample was also reused in another study, on yellow fever vaccine responses in identical twins.

The sample was PBMCs. The J gene is TRBJ2-1, the V gene TRBV5-4, with D tentatively TRBD1 (6 bases). The TCR sequence derives from a young woman in good health. The chain's CDR3 is CASSSRRGAEDSYNEQFF. DNA of the CDR3: TGTGCCAGCAGCTCCCGCAGGGGCGCGGAGGATTCCTACAATGAGCAGTTCTTC. Full variable domain (remainder filled in from reference TRBV5-4 and TRBJ2-1): ETGVTQSPTHLIKTRGQQVTLRCSSQSGHNTVSWYQQALGQGPQFIFQYYREEENGRGNFPPRFSGLQFPNYSSELNVNALELDDSALYLCASSSRRGAEDSYNEQFFGPGTRLTVL.